Each of the 32 T cell receptor beta chains below was sequenced from the same sample in a study of shared clonotypes between healthy human individuals (dated by TCRdb to the early 2020s). CD8 naive samples were obtained by positive selection for CCR7 among CD45RO-negative cells, yielding a CD45RA+CCR7+ population from which TemRA cells were excluded. The library was obtained by the immunoSEQ multiplex PCR assay. TCRdb's version of the immuneACCESS table is confined to in-frame rearrangements and falls short of the full clone set. An unresolved V gene accounts for under half of the shortfall where checked; the remainder is of unknown origin. The sample contains about 1,800,000 clones, over 85% of them found a single time. More than 0.95% of the sample is in the top ten clones. Sequences were obtained from naive CD8+ T cells sorted from blood. The label giving this sample's cell subset or site can be read as: CD45RA+CCR7+. Receptors were obtained from a young man in good health.

A word on this clone: This same CDR3 is encoded by further DNA sequences in the sample. CDR3 protein: CASRIQGNTEAFF. Here the CDR3 DNA reads TGTGCCAGCAGGATACAGGGGAACACTGAAGCTTTCTTT. The rearrangement joins TRBV27 to TRBJ1-1, with a tentative D call TRBD1 (6 bases). Germline assignment: CDR1 MNHEY and CDR2 SMNVEV (reference sequence). This CDR3 contains 13 residues. The V gene lost 6 bases and the J gene lost 1 base, with 9 bases spanning the gap.

The chain has TRBV19 and TRBJ2-1; maybe TRBD2 (5 bases). Germline lookup yields CDR1 LNHDA and CDR2 SQIVND (reference sequence). Trimming cost V 5 bases and J 6 bases, with 11 bases left between them. The CDR3 totals 13 residues. CDR3 DNA sequence: TGTGCCAGTAGTCCGTCGACTATCAATGAGCAGTTCTTC. It is translated as CASSPSTINEQFF.

Comment on this clone: A much larger clone sits a single nucleotide away, making a read error possible. Other nucleotide sequences from this sample produce the same CDR3. The chain employs TRBV30 and TRBJ2-7, with D unclear. The CDR3 is made up of 12 amino acids. Trimming removed 0 bases from V and 2 bases from J, with 5 bases in between. The germline V gene has CDR1 GTSNPN and CDR2 SVGIG (reference sequence). The CDR3 region is CAWSVGPYEQYF. As DNA, the CDR3 is TGTGCCTGGAGTGTAGGGCCCTACGAGCAGTACTTC. Full variable domain (outside the CDR3, taken from reference TRBV30 and TRBJ2-7): SQTIHQWPATLVQPVGSPLSLECTVEGTSNPNLYWYRQAAGRGLQLLFYSVGIGQISSEVPQNLSASRPQDRQFILSSKKLLLSDSGFYLCAWSVGPYEQYFGPGTRLTVT.

Worth noting for this clone: Other nucleotide sequences from this sample produce the same CDR3. The V gene is TRBV7-9, the J gene TRBJ2-1, with 12 bases that match TRBD2. Trimming at V came to 8 bases and at J to 4 bases, leaving 6 bases not matched to a gene. CDR1 and CDR2 (germline): SEHNR, FQNEAQ (reference sequence). The CDR3 consists of 15 residues. This chain's CDR3 is CASSQTSGGYNEQFF. The CDR3 coding sequence is TGTGCCAGCTCTCAGACTAGCGGGGGATACAATGAGCAGTTCTTC.

This sequence joins TRBV7-9 and TRBJ2-1, with 12 bases aligning to TRBD2. CDR1 is SEHNR, CDR2 FQNEAQ, per germline (reference sequence). J was trimmed by 8 bases and V by 4 bases; bases with no gene match: 6. This CDR3 has 15 amino acids. The CDR3: CASSSRTSGIDEQFF. In DNA form, the CDR3 reads TGTGCCAGCAGCTCCCGGACTAGCGGGATCGATGAGCAGTTCTTC.

V and J are TRBV4-1 and TRBJ1-4; D perhaps matches TRBD1 (6 bases). This CDR3 contains 16 residues. Germline values: CDR1 MGHRA, CDR2 YSYEKL. V lost 0 bases, J lost 1 base, and 9 bases lay in between. CDR3 region: CASSQERTVTNEKLFF. The DNA of the CDR3 is TGCGCCAGCAGCCAAGAGCGGACAGTAACTAATGAAAAACTGTTTTTT.

The CDR3 region is CASSQALSGHEQFF. The CDR3 nucleotides read TGCGCCAGCAGCCAAGCCCTATCGGGGCATGAGCAGTTCTTC. The rearrangement links TRBV4-3 to TRBJ2-1; D possibly uses TRBD1 or TRBD2 (5 bases each). The V and J ends lost 1 base and 8 bases respectively, with 12 bases between them. Germline-derived CDR1 and CDR2 are LGHNA and YSLEER. This CDR3 region has 14 residues.

This clone was seen only once. The V gene is TRBV10-3, the J gene TRBJ2-1; TRBD2 agrees at 10 bases. The trim removed 4 bases at V and 6 bases at J, leaving 6 bases unmatched. Looked up from germline, CDR1 is ENHRY and CDR2 is SYGVKD. The CDR3 has 15 amino acids. The CDR3 region is CAISGSGGVGNEQFF. CDR3 DNA sequence: TGTGCCATCAGTGGCAGCGGGGGGGTTGGCAATGAGCAGTTCTTC.

The chain couples TRBV7-9 to TRBJ2-5; D unresolved. Germline V gene lookup returns CDR1 SEHNR and CDR2 FQNEAQ (reference sequence). This CDR3 has 12 amino acids. V dropped 3 bases and J dropped 7 bases, with 9 bases sitting between them. The DNA for the CDR3 is TGTGCCAGCAGCTTTATCGACTTGACCCAGTACTTC. It codes for CASSFIDLTQYF.

This rearrangement joins TRBV4-2 to TRBJ2-3, with D uncertain. This CDR3 is 13 amino acids long. V was shortened by 4 bases and J by 5 bases, with 10 bases between the two germline ends. Germline loops: CDR1 LGHNA, CDR2 YNFKEQ. The CDR3 coding sequence is TGTGCCAGCAGCCCATACTTGGGAGATACGCAGTATTTT. This sequence encodes CASSPYLGDTQYF.

The chain carries TRBV10-1 and TRBJ1-2, with D tentatively TRBD1 (6 bases). This CDR3 spans 13 amino acids. V lost 4 bases and J 3 bases, leaving 9 bases between the germline ends. CDR1 is WNHNN, CDR2 SYGVQD, per germline (reference sequence). For the CDR3, the DNA is TGCGCCAGCAGTGGAAACAGGGACTATGGCTACACCTTC. Translation gives CASSGNRDYGYTF.

The chain employs TRBV23-1 and TRBJ2-7; D is unresolved. TRBV23-1 is assigned to the ORF class and has an uncertain function. This CDR3 has 13 amino acids. Trimming pared 0 bases from V and 6 bases from J, leaving 9 bases between. The CDR3 reads CASSQSRPGEQYF. CDR3 nucleotides: TGCGCCAGCAGTCAATCGAGGCCGGGCGAGCAGTACTTC.

The chain combines TRBV6-1 with TRBJ2-1; D possibly corresponds to TRBD1 (6 bases). This CDR3 has 12 residues. V gave up 7 bases and J gave up 3 bases, with 7 bases separating them. Germline V CDR1 and CDR2: MNHNS, SASEGT. The CDR3 region has the DNA TGTGCCAGCATAGGGGGCTACAATGAGCAGTTCTTC. Translated: CASIGGYNEQFF.

The chain joins TRBV5-1 to TRBJ1-1; D is uncertain. Germline-derived CDR1 and CDR2 are SGHRS and YFSETQ. The CDR3 contains 15 residues. The V end lost 2 bases, the J end lost 0 bases, and 11 bases lay between the germline ends. The CDR3 protein is CASSFGGQLNTEAFF. As DNA, the CDR3 is TGCGCCAGCAGCTTTGGCGGGCAGCTGAACACTGAAGCTTTCTTT.

The chain carries TRBV29-1 and TRBJ1-1; D unclear. Trimming left V 6 bases short and J 4 bases short, with 15 bases between. CDR3 length: 13 amino acids. CDR1 SQVTM and CDR2 ANQGSEA come from the germline V gene. The CDR3: CSVYSPGGTEAFF. The CDR3 DNA follows: TGCAGCGTCTACTCGCCAGGCGGCACTGAAGCTTTCTTT.

CDR3 coding DNA: TGCGCCAGCAGCCAAGATCGGAGTAGCAACGGCTACGAGCAGTACTTC. Translating gives CASSQDRSSNGYEQYF. The chain joins TRBV4-1 to TRBJ2-7; D is unclear. With 0 bases removed from V and 3 bases from J, the gap between germline ends came to 15 bases. The V gene's germline CDR1 is MGHRA and CDR2 YSYEKL. The CDR3 runs 16 residues.

The CDR3 region is CASSPEGSRYYEQYF. CDR3 in DNA: TGTGCCAGCAGCCCCGAGGGGTCCAGATACTACGAGCAGTACTTC. The chain couples TRBV7-2 to TRBJ2-7; D is perhaps TRBD1 or TRBD2 (5 bases each). V was trimmed by 5 bases and J by 3 bases, leaving 17 bases between them. CDR1 and CDR2 (germline): SGHTA, FQGNSA. The CDR3 loop spans 15 amino acids.

The chain combines TRBV6-1 with TRBJ2-7; 8 positions agree with TRBD2. V dropped 7 bases and J dropped 1; count of bases not matched to a gene: 6. Germline V gene sequence: CDR1 MNHNS, CDR2 SASEGT. The CDR3 extends over 14 amino acids. Here the CDR3 DNA reads TGTGCCAGCACTGCGCGGGGGGTATCCTACGAGCAGTACTTC. The encoded protein is CASTARGVSYEQYF.

The chain couples TRBV2 to TRBJ1-4; no reliable D call. Germline assignment: CDR1 SNHLY and CDR2 FYNNEI. The CDR3 contains 17 residues. V was pared by 5 bases and J by 3 bases, with 19 bases between. CDR3 protein: CASSHPAALPPNEKLFF. Here the CDR3 DNA reads TGTGCCAGCAGTCACCCCGCGGCGTTACCGCCTAATGAAAAACTGTTTTTT. The full variable domain, with the rest looked up from reference TRBV2 and TRBJ1-4, is EPEVTQTPSHQVTQMGQEVILRCVPISNHLYFYWYRQILGQKVEFLVSFYNNEISEKSEIFDDQFSVERPDGSNFTLKIRSTKLEDSAMYFCASSHPAALPPNEKLFFGSGTQLSVL.

The rearrangement joins TRBV6-6 to TRBJ2-3; D unclear. From germline, CDR1 is MNHNY and CDR2 SVGAGI (reference sequence). This CDR3 spans 12 amino acids. V lost 7 bases and J 4 bases, leaving 9 bases between the germline ends. In DNA form, the CDR3 reads TGTGCCAGCAAATCAGATTCAGATACGCAGTATTTT. As protein: CASKSDSDTQYF.

The V call is TRBV5-4, the J call TRBJ2-5; TRBD2 aligns across 7 bases. Trimming cost V 2 bases and J 5 bases; bases outside gene matches: 6. Per the germline V gene, CDR1 is SGHNT and CDR2 is YYREEE (reference sequence). The CDR3 has 14 residues. The CDR3 region is CASSFLGGRETQYF. The CDR3 coding sequence is TGTGCCAGCAGCTTTCTGGGAGGGAGGGAGACCCAGTACTTC.

This sequence joins TRBV19 and TRBJ1-1; D is possibly TRBD1 (5 bases). The CDR3 has 14 residues. V was cut by 5 bases and J by 4 bases, with 14 bases left in between. Per the germline V gene, CDR1 is LNHDA and CDR2 is SQIVND (reference sequence). The CDR3 reads CASSPGGVGTEAFF. The CDR3 bases are TGTGCCAGTAGTCCCGGGGGGGTAGGCACTGAAGCTTTCTTT.

The chain's CDR3 is CASSLGPSRGTDTQYF. CDR3 bases: TGTGCCAGCAGTCTCGGACCTAGCCGAGGGACAGATACGCAGTATTTT. The chain joins TRBV28 to TRBJ2-3; D may be TRBD2 (5 bases). V was pared by 5 bases and J by 3 bases, with 18 bases between. Germline V gene sequence: CDR1 MDHEN, CDR2 SYDVKM. The length of the CDR3 is 16 residues.

The chain joins TRBV6-1 to TRBJ1-5; maybe TRBD1 (5 bases). CDR3 length equals 13 residues. From germline, CDR1 is MNHNS and CDR2 SASEGT. V was shortened by 4 bases and J by 11 bases, with 15 bases between the two germline ends. DNA of the CDR3: TGTGCCAGCAGTGGGGGGTTCATCGGGGCCCAGCATTTT. Translated: CASSGGFIGAQHF.

The chain combines TRBV19 with TRBJ1-2; D not resolved. The CDR3 runs to 11 residues. V was shortened by 3 bases and J by 6 bases, with 5 bases between the two germline ends. The germline V gene has CDR1 LNHDA and CDR2 SQIVND (reference sequence). For the CDR3, the DNA is TGTGCCAGTAGTATTCGAGATGGCTACACCTTC. As protein: CASSIRDGYTF.

In its sample, this clone was seen once. Other DNA sequences from this sample encode an identical CDR3 as well. The J gene is TRBJ2-5, the V gene TRBV19, with a tentative D call TRBD2 (6 bases). The V gene lost 1 base and the J gene lost 0 bases, with 6 bases spanning the gap. Germline V gene sequence: CDR1 LNHDA, CDR2 SQIVND (reference sequence). The CDR3 is 14 residues long. The CDR3 DNA reads as TGTGCCAGTAGTATAGTAGCGGACCAAGAGACCCAGTACTTC. The encoded protein is CASSIVADQETQYF. The entire variable domain, with the rest obtained from reference TRBV19 and TRBJ2-5, is as follows: DGGITQSPKYLFRKEGQNVTLSCEQNLNHDAMYWYRQDPGQGLRLIYYSQIVNDFQKGDIAEGYSVSREKKESFPLTVTSAQKNPTAFYLCASSIVADQETQYFGPGTRLLVL.

This clone was counted a few times. This chain uses TRBV2 with TRBJ1-1, with no clear D. Trimming took 5 bases from V and 2 from J, leaving 3 bases between them. The CDR3 consists of 11 residues. Germline V gene sequence: CDR1 SNHLY, CDR2 FYNNEI. CDR3 residues: CASSINTEAFF. The CDR3 DNA reads as TGTGCCAGCAGTATAAACACTGAAGCTTTCTTT.

The V and J genes are TRBV5-1 and TRBJ2-2; D is unresolved. This CDR3 comprises 14 residues. V was pared by 6 bases and J by 0 bases, with 9 bases between. CDR1 is SGHRS, CDR2 YFSETQ, per germline. CDR3 sequence (DNA): TGCGCCAGCATTTACCGCCCGAACACCGGGGAGCTGTTTTTT. It yields the protein CASIYRPNTGELFF.

The gene calls are TRBV27 and TRBJ2-2; D is perhaps TRBD1 or TRBD2 (5 bases each). This CDR3 contains 13 residues. Germline-derived CDR1 and CDR2 are MNHEY and SMNVEV (reference sequence). Between the trimmed V and J ends, which lost 8 bases and 0 bases, there was a span of 7 bases. The CDR3 region has the DNA TGTGCCAGCGGGGACGCGAACACCGGGGAGCTGTTTTTT. The encoded protein is CASGDANTGELFF.

This clone was seen only a few times. The chain couples TRBV4-1 to TRBJ1-2, with D possibly TRBD1 on 5 matching bases. Germline assignment: CDR1 MGHRA and CDR2 YSYEKL. Trimming cost V 3 bases and J 4 bases, with 15 bases left between them. The CDR3 length is 15 residues. CDR3 residues: CASSQAGSGLYGYTF. The CDR3 DNA is TGCGCCAGCAGCCAGGCGGGATCAGGGCTCTATGGCTACACCTTC.

As to this clone: This same CDR3 is encoded by further DNA sequences in the sample. This chain joins TRBV13 and TRBJ2-5; possible D gene TRBD1, 5 bases. Germline V gene lookup returns CDR1 PRHDT and CDR2 FYEKMQ (reference sequence). The CDR3 loop spans 13 amino acids. V dropped 1 base and J dropped 3 bases, with 6 bases sitting between them. CDR3 protein: CASSLVGEETQYF. CDR3 in DNA: TGTGCCAGCAGCTTAGTAGGGGAAGAGACCCAGTACTTC.

V is TRBV28 and J is TRBJ2-7; 7 bases are a match to TRBD1. The V gene end was trimmed by 6 bases and the J gene end by 3 bases; junction bases not matched to a gene: 5. CDR1 and CDR2 (germline): MDHEN, SYDVKM. The CDR3 extends over 13 amino acids. The CDR3 DNA reads TGTGCCAGCAGATTTACAGGGGACTACGAGCAGTACTTC. Its translation is CASRFTGDYEQYF.